The clone carrying this T cell receptor (beta chain) was found a few times. The antigen is undetermined. Then a second PCR, running about 6 to 11 cycles, was carried out with a sample-barcoded 5' primer and a J-beta primer mix. TCRdb itself ran the 5' RACE reads through MiXCR, one entry per CDR3 protein. The data show roughly 1,000,000 distinct CDR3 sequences, with about 25% seen just once and approximately 0.75% held by the top ten. This sample stems from a study of blood T cells in healthy people across ages. Findings of the study overall: Unknown donor CMV status possibly confounded expanded clonotype changes. Older age went with lower TCR beta diversity per million T cells, in a roughly linear way.

The CDR3 sequence is 13 residues long. V was trimmed by 4 bases and J by 2 bases, leaving 7 bases between them. CDR1 and CDR2 (germline): SGHTA, FQGNSA. Separately, the same data were catalogued under a study of T cells of mothers and their children.

Sequencing input: blood. The chain has TRBV7-2 and TRBJ2-3; D call uncertain. This TCR derives from a girl aged 2 to 9 in good health. DNA for the CDR3: TGTGCCAGCAGCTATCGTTACACAGATACGCAGTATTTT. This encodes CASSYRYTDTQYF. Looking up the rest from reference TRBV7-2 and TRBJ2-3 gives the full variable domain: GAGVSQSPSNKVTEKGKDVELRCDPISGHTALYWYRQSLGQGLEFLIYFQGNSAPDKSGLPSDRFSAERTGGSVSTLTIQRTQQEDSAVYLCASSYRYTDTQYFGPGTRLTVL.